The entry that follows covers one TCR beta chain sequence. This record comes from a study of CD8+ T cells in alopecia areata. Treatment reported: oral pan-JAK inhibitor, 5-10 mg twice daily. The ends were cut back, 2 bases at V and 2 bases at J, with 14 bases in the middle. This CDR3 is built from 16 residues. Looked up from germline, CDR1 is MGHRA and CDR2 is YSYEKL. Once RNA had been extracted, it was reverse transcribed into cDNA to act as the sequencing template. The data were produced by immunoSEQ multiplex PCR, yet TCRdb's version contains in-frame clones alone and is incomplete. The sample shows about 190,000 clones, roughly 60% of them seen only once.

V and J are TRBV4-1 and TRBJ2-3; D unclear. The TCR comes from a human donor with alopecia areata. The sequencing used CD4+ T cells sorted from blood, collected at week 24, from a patient treated with tofacitinib. CDR3 in amino acids: CASSQTIGVPTDTQYF. DNA of the CDR3: TGCGCCAGCAGCCAAACGATCGGAGTCCCCACAGATACGCAGTATTTT.